This entry lists 24 T cell receptor beta chains sequenced from one sample in a study of cytomegalovirus exposure and HLA in healthy donors. The PCR had 60 Vbeta and 13 Jbeta primers. TCRdb's copy holds only in-frame clones and misses some; the assay was immunoSEQ multiplex PCR. The table has approximately 100,000 clones, 70% to 80% seen once; the top ten hold about 5%. Sample: PBMCs. The receptors shown here come from a female donor in good health and CMV-seropositive.

The genes are TRBV10-3 and TRBJ2-7, with 7 bases identical to TRBD2. CDR1 ENHRY and CDR2 SYGVKD come from the germline V gene. CDR3 length: 13 residues. V lost 8 bases and J lost 6; bases outside the gene matches: 10. In DNA, the CDR3 is TGTGCCATCGGGGGAGGGGCCTTAAGCGAGCAGTACTTC. Protein sequence: CAIGGGALSEQYF.

CDR3 nucleotides: TGTGCCAGTAGTACCTACCTTCGGACAGGGCATAGCAATCAGCCCCAGCATTTT. Its translation: CASSTYLRTGHSNQPQHF. V is TRBV19 and J is TRBJ1-5, with 8 bases that match TRBD1. The trim removed 4 bases at V and 0 bases at J, leaving 11 bases unmatched. CDR1 is LNHDA and CDR2 is SQIVND in the germline V gene (reference sequence). The CDR3 is 18 amino acids.

The genes are TRBV2 and TRBJ2-7; tentative D call: TRBD2 (6 bases). This CDR3 contains 13 residues. V lost 5 bases to trimming and J lost 5 bases, with 13 bases between them. The germline V gene encodes CDR1 SNHLY and CDR2 FYNNEI. The CDR3 DNA reads TGTGCCAGCAGTATGGAGGGCCCTCACGAGCAGTACTTC. Protein sequence: CASSMEGPHEQYF.

A remark on this clone: Different DNA sequences within this sample yield the same CDR3. This rearrangement joins TRBV5-4 to TRBJ1-1, with D perhaps TRBD1 (5 bases). There are 14 residues in the CDR3. The V and J ends lost 2 bases and 4 bases respectively, with 12 bases between them. Germline CDR1 and CDR2: SGHNT and YYREEE (reference sequence). DNA of the CDR3: TGTGCCAGCAGCTTTATTTCGGGGGGCACTGAAGCTTTCTTT. Translation gives CASSFISGGTEAFF.

This clone was recorded once. Other DNA sequences in this sample translate to the same CDR3. The rearrangement uses TRBV18 and TRBJ2-7; D not certain. This CDR3 is 12 amino acids long. Germline V gives CDR1 KGHSH, CDR2 LQKENI. Trimming removed 3 bases at V and 0 bases at J, with 3 bases between. CDR3 protein: CASSPSSYEQYF. The CDR3 DNA follows: TGTGCCAGCTCACCGAGCTCCTACGAGCAGTACTTC.

As DNA, the CDR3 is TGTGCCAGTAGTCCGGGGACAGTTTTGAACACTGAAGCTTTCTTT. Translating it yields CASSPGTVLNTEAFF. V and J are TRBV19 and TRBJ1-1; 7 positions agree with TRBD1. J gave up 0 bases and V 5 bases, and 6 bases lay outside the gene matches. The CDR3 covers 15 residues. Germline lookup yields CDR1 LNHDA and CDR2 SQIVND (reference sequence).

The chain has TRBV4-3 and TRBJ1-6; TRBD1 agrees at 8 bases. The CDR3 runs 15 residues. With V trimmed by 0 bases and J by 7 bases, 2 bases remained unmatched. Germline V gene data show CDR1 as LGHNA and CDR2 as YSLEER. This CDR3 reads CASSQEDRVNSPLHF. Here the CDR3 DNA reads TGCGCCAGCAGCCAAGAGGACAGGGTCAATTCACCCCTCCACTTT.

The V gene is TRBV27, the J gene TRBJ2-6; D is undetermined. The CDR3 consists of 17 residues. V lost 5 bases to trimming and J lost 2 bases, with 16 bases between them. CDR1 MNHEY and CDR2 SMNVEV come from the germline V gene (reference sequence). CDR3 nucleotides: TGTGCCAGCAGTCCCCCAGGTCGTTCTACTGGGGCCAACGTCCTGACTTTC. Translation gives CASSPPGRSTGANVLTF.

As concerns this clone: Different DNA sequences within this sample yield the same CDR3. V gene TRBV7-2 combines with J gene TRBJ2-7, with D unresolved. The CDR3 has 12 residues. Between the trimmed V and J ends, which lost 2 bases and 4 bases, there was a span of 6 bases. Germline CDR1 SGHTA, CDR2 FQGNSA. Written as DNA, the CDR3 is TGTGCCAGCAGCTTAAGCCGTTACGAGCAGTACTTC. Residues: CASSLSRYEQYF.

This chain connects TRBV18 to TRBJ2-1; 8 positions agree with TRBD2. The CDR3 extends over 17 amino acids. The J segment lost 3 bases and the V segment lost 1 base, leaving 8 bases of the junction unmatched. CDR1 is KGHSH and CDR2 is LQKENI in the germline V gene. The CDR3, as DNA: TGTGCCAGCTCACCACGAGGGCGGGGGGACTACTACAATGAGCAGTTCTTC. Amino acid sequence: CASSPRGRGDYYNEQFF.

V usage is TRBV6-5 and J usage is TRBJ2-1; D possibly corresponds to TRBD1 (5 bases). CDR1 and CDR2 from the germline V gene are MNHEY and SVGAGI. Trimming took 0 bases from V and 2 from J, leaving 8 bases between them. The CDR3 length is 15 residues. CDR3 sequence reads: CASSYSGLAYNEQFF. DNA for the CDR3: TGTGCCAGCAGTTACTCGGGGCTAGCCTACAATGAGCAGTTCTTC.

The rearrangement uses TRBV11-1 and TRBJ1-1; 12 nucleotides agree with TRBD1. Per the germline V gene, CDR1 is SGHAT and CDR2 is FQDESV (reference sequence). The CDR3 runs 14 residues. V dropped 6 bases and J dropped 2; count of bases not matched to a gene: 1. The CDR3 DNA sequence: TGTGCCAGCAGGGGACAGGGGGCCAACACTGAAGCTTTCTTT. It yields the protein CASRGQGANTEAFF.

The rearrangement uses TRBV30 and TRBJ1-5, with D tentatively TRBD1 (6 bases). The germline V and J ends were trimmed by 1 base and 4 bases, with 11 bases remaining between them. This CDR3 comprises 14 residues. The V gene's germline CDR1 is GTSNPN and CDR2 SVGIG (reference sequence). CDR3 residues: CAWSAQGGNQPQHF. DNA for the CDR3: TGTGCCTGGAGTGCACAGGGTGGGAATCAGCCCCAGCATTTT. Complete variable domain (other parts from reference TRBV30 and TRBJ1-5): SQTIHQWPATLVQPVGSPLSLECTVEGTSNPNLYWYRQAAGRGLQLLFYSVGIGQISSEVPQNLSASRPQDRQFILSSKKLLLSDSGFYLCAWSAQGGNQPQHFGDGTRLSIL.

The chain carries TRBV19 and TRBJ1-2, with TRBD1 matching 8 bases. With V trimmed by 4 bases and J by 2 bases, 3 bases remained unmatched. The CDR3 runs to 14 residues. The germline gives CDR1 LNHDA, CDR2 SQIVND (reference sequence). The CDR3 nucleotides are TGTGCCAGTAGTACAGGGGGCGGGAACTATGGCTACACCTTC. Amino acid sequence: CASSTGGGNYGYTF. Together with reference TRBV19 and TRBJ1-2, the CDR3 gives the full variable domain: DGGITQSPKYLFRKEGQNVTLSCEQNLNHDAMYWYRQDPGQGLRLIYYSQIVNDFQKGDIAEGYSVSREKKESFPLTVTSAQKNPTAFYLCASSTGGGNYGYTFGSGTRLTVV.

The chain uses TRBV5-1 and TRBJ2-7; TRBD1 matches at 7 bases. CDR3 length: 15 amino acids. J gave up 1 base and V 1 base, and 5 bases lay outside the gene matches. The V gene's germline CDR1 is SGHRS and CDR2 YFSETQ. The CDR3 region is CASSLWDSRSYEQYF. The CDR3 DNA follows: TGCGCCAGCAGCTTGTGGGACAGCAGATCCTACGAGCAGTACTTC.

The gene calls are TRBV27 and TRBJ2-1, with D unclear. CDR1 is MNHEY, CDR2 SMNVEV, per germline (reference sequence). This CDR3 is built from 13 residues. V lost 5 bases to trimming and J lost 7 bases, with 12 bases between them. The CDR3 nucleotides read TGTGCCAGCAGTCCTTTGAGGAGAAATGAGCAGTTCTTC. Encoded protein: CASSPLRRNEQFF.

The J gene is TRBJ2-7, the V gene TRBV10-1; a weak D match, TRBD1 (6 bases). V lost 11 bases to trimming and J lost 7 bases, with 39 bases between them. The CDR3 has 19 residues. CDR1 WNHNN and CDR2 SYGVQD come from the germline V gene (reference sequence). CDR3 residues: CAQSFDVTPGDRPKWEQYF. The CDR3 nucleotides read TGCGCCCAGTCCTTTGACGTGACACCCGGTGACAGGCCAAAGTGGGAGCAGTACTTC.

The chain has TRBV4-1 and TRBJ2-2, with 10 positions matching TRBD1. The junction had 8 bases not matched to a gene; V was cut back by 3 bases and J by 7 bases. CDR1 is MGHRA and CDR2 is YSYEKL in the germline V gene. CDR3 length equals 16 residues. The CDR3 DNA reads TGCGCCAGCAGCCAGCGAGACAGGGGGCATGGCGGGGAGCTGTTTTTT. Translating gives CASSQRDRGHGGELFF.

The CDR3 sequence: CASSVGASGGRTDTQYF. CDR3 sequence (DNA): TGTGCCAGCAGCGTAGGCGCTAGCGGGGGAAGAACAGATACGCAGTATTTT. The chain joins TRBV9 to TRBJ2-3, with 10 bases lining up with TRBD2. V was pared by 0 bases and J by 3 bases, with 7 bases of the junction left unmatched. The CDR3 totals 17 residues. The germline gives CDR1 SGDLS, CDR2 YYNGEE.

V is TRBV7-9 and J is TRBJ1-1; the match to TRBD1 covers 7 bases. Germline CDR1 reads SEHNR; CDR2 reads FQNEAQ (reference sequence). The V and J ends lost 4 bases and 3 bases, in that order; junction bases with no gene match: 8. This CDR3 has 15 residues. The CDR3 spells CASSSVGQTHTEAFF. In nucleotides, the CDR3 is TGTGCCAGCAGCTCTGTGGGACAGACCCACACTGAAGCTTTCTTT.

The chain combines TRBV27 with TRBJ2-7; perhaps TRBD2 as D (5 bases). The CDR3 spans 13 residues. V was clipped by 6 bases and J by 5 bases, with 14 bases between them. Germline CDR1 is MNHEY and CDR2 is SMNVEV (reference sequence). The CDR3 reads CASRPTGSHEQYF. Here the CDR3 DNA reads TGTGCCAGCAGGCCTACGGGGTCTCACGAGCAGTACTTC.

The V call is TRBV4-3, the J call TRBJ1-6; TRBD1 matches at 10 bases. In germline, CDR1 is LGHNA, CDR2 YSLEER. This CDR3 is built from 16 residues. Trimming took 0 bases from V and 13 from J; bases not matched to a gene: 9. CDR3 sequence: CASSQELGQGTRPLHF. CDR3 nucleotides: TGCGCCAGCAGCCAAGAACTGGGACAGGGGACGAGGCCCCTCCACTTT.

The rearrangement joins TRBV28 to TRBJ1-1; D is perhaps TRBD1 (6 bases). Trimming shortened V by 7 bases and J by 1 base, and 13 bases separated the two germline ends. CDR1 and CDR2 (germline): MDHEN, SYDVKM. This CDR3 contains 14 residues. CDR3 nucleotides: TGTGCCAGCAAACAAAGGGACAAGAACACTGAAGCTTTCTTT. Protein product: CASKQRDKNTEAFF.

The gene calls are TRBV28 and TRBJ1-2; possible D gene TRBD1, 6 bases. The CDR3 contains 15 residues. Germline CDR1 reads MDHEN; CDR2 reads SYDVKM. Trimming pared 8 bases from V and 4 bases from J, leaving 20 bases between. The CDR3 nucleotides read TGTGCCAGCTCTCCTGGGGGGGGCGCTAGCTATGGCTACACCTTC. Translated: CASSPGGGASYGYTF.